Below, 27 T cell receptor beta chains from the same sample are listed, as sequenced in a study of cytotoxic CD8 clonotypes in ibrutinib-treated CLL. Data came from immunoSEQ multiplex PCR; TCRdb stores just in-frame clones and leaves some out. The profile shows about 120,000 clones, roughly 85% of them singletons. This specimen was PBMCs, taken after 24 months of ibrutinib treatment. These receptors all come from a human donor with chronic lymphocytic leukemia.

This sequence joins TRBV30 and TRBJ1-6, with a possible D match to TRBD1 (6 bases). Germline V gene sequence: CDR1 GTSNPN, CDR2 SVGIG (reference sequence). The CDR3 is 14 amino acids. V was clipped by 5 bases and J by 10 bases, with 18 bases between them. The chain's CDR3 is CAWGHPTQGSPLHF. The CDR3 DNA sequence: TGTGCCTGGGGACACCCGACCCAGGGGTCACCCCTCCACTTT. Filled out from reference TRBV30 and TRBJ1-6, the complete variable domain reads SQTIHQWPATLVQPVGSPLSLECTVEGTSNPNLYWYRQAAGRGLQLLFYSVGIGQISSEVPQNLSASRPQDRQFILSSKKLLLSDSGFYLCAWGHPTQGSPLHFGNGTRLTVT.

The CDR3 protein is CASSVGTAYEQYF. The CDR3 DNA follows: TGTGCCAGCAGTGTAGGGACAGCCTACGAGCAGTACTTC. The gene calls are TRBV6-1 and TRBJ2-7; TRBD1 agrees at 7 bases. V lost 4 bases to trimming and J lost 2 bases; unmatched junction nucleotides: 2. Germline V gene sequence: CDR1 MNHNS, CDR2 SASEGT. The CDR3 is 13 amino acids.

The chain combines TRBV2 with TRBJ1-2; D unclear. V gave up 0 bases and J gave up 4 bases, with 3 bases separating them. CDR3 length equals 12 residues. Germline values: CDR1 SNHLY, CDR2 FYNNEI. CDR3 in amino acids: CASSEALYGYTF. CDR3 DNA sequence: TGTGCCAGCAGTGAAGCGCTCTATGGCTACACCTTC.

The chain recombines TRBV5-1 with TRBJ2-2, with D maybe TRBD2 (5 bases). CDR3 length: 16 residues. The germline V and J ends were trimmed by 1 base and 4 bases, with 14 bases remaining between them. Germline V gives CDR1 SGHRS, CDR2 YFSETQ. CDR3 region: CASSLRAFEGTGELFF. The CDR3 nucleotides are TGCGCCAGCAGCTTGAGGGCCTTTGAGGGCACCGGGGAGCTGTTTTTT.

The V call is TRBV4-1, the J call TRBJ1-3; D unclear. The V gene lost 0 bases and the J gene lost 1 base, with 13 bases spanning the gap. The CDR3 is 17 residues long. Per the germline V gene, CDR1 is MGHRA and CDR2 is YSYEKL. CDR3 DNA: TGCGCCAGCAGCCAAGAAGGTCGCACTGGGTCTGGAAACACCATATATTTT. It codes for CASSQEGRTGSGNTIYF.

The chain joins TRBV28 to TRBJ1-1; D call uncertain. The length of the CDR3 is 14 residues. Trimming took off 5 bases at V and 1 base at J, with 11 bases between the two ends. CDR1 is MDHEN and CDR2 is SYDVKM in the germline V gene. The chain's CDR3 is CASSLLGENTEAFF. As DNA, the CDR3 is TGTGCCAGCAGTCTCCTCGGGGAGAACACTGAAGCTTTCTTT.

The CDR3 nucleotides are TGTGCCAGCAGCCCAGGACAGGCTCTGGGTTCACCCCTCCACTTT. Translated: CASSPGQALGSPLHF. The chain recombines TRBV7-2 with TRBJ1-6; 7 nucleotides agree with TRBD1. V lost 5 bases and J lost 9; bases outside the gene matches: 10. CDR3 length: 15 residues. Per germline, CDR1 SGHTA and CDR2 FQGNSA. Looking up the rest from reference TRBV7-2 and TRBJ1-6 gives the full variable domain: GAGVSQSPSNKVTEKGKDVELRCDPISGHTALYWYRQSLGQGLEFLIYFQGNSAPDKSGLPSDRFSAERTGGSVSTLTIQRTQQEDSAVYLCASSPGQALGSPLHFGNGTRLTVT.

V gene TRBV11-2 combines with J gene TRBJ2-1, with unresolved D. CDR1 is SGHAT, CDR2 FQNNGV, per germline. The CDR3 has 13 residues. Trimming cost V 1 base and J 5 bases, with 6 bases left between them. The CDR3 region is CASSLGLHNEQFF. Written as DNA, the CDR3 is TGTGCCAGCAGCTTAGGGTTGCACAATGAGCAGTTCTTC. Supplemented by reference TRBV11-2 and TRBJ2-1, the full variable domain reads EAGVAQSPRYKIIEKRQSVAFWCNPISGHATLYWYQQILGQGPKLLIQFQNNGVVDDSQLPKDRFSAERLKGVDSTLKIQPAKLEDSAVYLCASSLGLHNEQFFGPGTRLTVL.

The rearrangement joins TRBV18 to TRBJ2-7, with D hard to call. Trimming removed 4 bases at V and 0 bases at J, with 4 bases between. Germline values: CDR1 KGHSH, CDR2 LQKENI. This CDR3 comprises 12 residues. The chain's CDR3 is CASSLDSYEQYF. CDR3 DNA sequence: TGTGCCAGCTCACTAGACTCCTACGAGCAGTACTTC.

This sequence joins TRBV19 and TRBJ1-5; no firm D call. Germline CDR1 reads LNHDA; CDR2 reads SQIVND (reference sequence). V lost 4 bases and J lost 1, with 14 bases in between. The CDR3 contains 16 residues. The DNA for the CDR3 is TGTGCCAGTAGTAGGCGCACGGAGGTCAGCAATCAGCCCCAGCATTTT. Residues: CASSRRTEVSNQPQHF.

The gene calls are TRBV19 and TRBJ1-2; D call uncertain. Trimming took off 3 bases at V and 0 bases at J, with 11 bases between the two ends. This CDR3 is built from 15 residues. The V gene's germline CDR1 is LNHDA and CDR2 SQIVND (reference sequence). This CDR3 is CASSISYRTNYGYTF. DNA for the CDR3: TGTGCCAGTAGTATCTCGTATCGTACTAACTATGGCTACACCTTC.

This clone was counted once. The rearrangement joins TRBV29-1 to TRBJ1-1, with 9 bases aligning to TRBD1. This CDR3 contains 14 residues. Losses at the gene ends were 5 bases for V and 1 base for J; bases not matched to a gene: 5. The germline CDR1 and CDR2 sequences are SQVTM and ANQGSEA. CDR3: CSVRGQGKNTEAFF. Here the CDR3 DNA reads TGCAGCGTTAGAGGACAGGGGAAGAACACTGAAGCTTTCTTT.

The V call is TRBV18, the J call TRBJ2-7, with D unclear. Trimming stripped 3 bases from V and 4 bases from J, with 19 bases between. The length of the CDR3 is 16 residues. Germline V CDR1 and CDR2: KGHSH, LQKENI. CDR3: CASSPRVLPSIYEQYF. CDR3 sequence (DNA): TGTGCCAGCTCACCCCGGGTACTACCGTCCATTTACGAGCAGTACTTC.

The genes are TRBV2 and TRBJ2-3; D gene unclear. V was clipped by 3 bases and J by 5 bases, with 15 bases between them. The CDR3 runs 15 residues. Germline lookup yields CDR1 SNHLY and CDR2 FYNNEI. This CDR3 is CASSDTALGKDTQYF. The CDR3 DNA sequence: TGTGCCAGCAGTGATACAGCCCTTGGCAAAGATACGCAGTATTTT.

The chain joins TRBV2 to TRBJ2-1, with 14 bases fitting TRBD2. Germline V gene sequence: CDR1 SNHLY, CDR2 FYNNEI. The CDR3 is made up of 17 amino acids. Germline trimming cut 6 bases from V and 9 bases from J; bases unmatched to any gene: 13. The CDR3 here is CASSNAGTSGSGGEQFF. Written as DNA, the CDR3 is TGTGCCAGCAGCAACGCAGGGACTAGCGGGAGTGGCGGTGAGCAGTTCTTC. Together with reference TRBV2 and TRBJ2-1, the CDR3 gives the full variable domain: EPEVTQTPSHQVTQMGQEVILRCVPISNHLYFYWYRQILGQKVEFLVSFYNNEISEKSEIFDDQFSVERPDGSNFTLKIRSTKLEDSAMYFCASSNAGTSGSGGEQFFGPGTRLTVL.

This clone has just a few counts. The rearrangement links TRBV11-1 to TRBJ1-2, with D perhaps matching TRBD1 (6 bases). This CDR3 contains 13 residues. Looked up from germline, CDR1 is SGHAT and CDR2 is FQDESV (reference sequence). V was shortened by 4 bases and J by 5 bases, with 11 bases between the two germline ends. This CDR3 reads CASSSDRQYGYTF. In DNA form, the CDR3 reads TGTGCCAGCAGCTCGGACAGACAATATGGCTACACCTTC.

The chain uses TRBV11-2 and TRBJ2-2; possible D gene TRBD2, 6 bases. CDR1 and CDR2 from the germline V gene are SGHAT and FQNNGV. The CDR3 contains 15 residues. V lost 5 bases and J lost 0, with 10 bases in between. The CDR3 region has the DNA TGTGCCAGCAGCCGGGGGACTGCGAACACCGGGGAGCTGTTTTTT. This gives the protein CASSRGTANTGELFF. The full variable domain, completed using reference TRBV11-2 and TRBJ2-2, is EAGVAQSPRYKIIEKRQSVAFWCNPISGHATLYWYQQILGQGPKLLIQFQNNGVVDDSQLPKDRFSAERLKGVDSTLKIQPAKLEDSAVYLCASSRGTANTGELFFGEGSRLTVL.

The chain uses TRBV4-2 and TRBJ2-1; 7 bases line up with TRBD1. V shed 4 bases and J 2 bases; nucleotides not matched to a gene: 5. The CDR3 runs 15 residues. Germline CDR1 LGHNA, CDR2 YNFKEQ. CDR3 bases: TGTGCCAGCAGCCTAAACAGGGGTCCCTACAATGAGCAGTTCTTC. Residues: CASSLNRGPYNEQFF.

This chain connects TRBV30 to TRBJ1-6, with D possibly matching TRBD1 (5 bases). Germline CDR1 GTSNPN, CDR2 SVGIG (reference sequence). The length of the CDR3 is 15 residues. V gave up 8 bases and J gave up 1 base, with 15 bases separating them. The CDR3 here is CAGKSGLSYNSPLHF. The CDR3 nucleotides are TGTGCCGGAAAATCAGGGCTTTCCTATAATTCACCCCTCCACTTT.

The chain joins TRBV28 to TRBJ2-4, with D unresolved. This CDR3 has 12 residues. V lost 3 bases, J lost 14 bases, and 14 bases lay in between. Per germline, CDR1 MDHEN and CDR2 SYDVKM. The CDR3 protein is CASSFPGRRKYF. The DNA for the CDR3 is TGTGCCAGCAGTTTTCCCGGGCGAAGGAAGTACTTC.

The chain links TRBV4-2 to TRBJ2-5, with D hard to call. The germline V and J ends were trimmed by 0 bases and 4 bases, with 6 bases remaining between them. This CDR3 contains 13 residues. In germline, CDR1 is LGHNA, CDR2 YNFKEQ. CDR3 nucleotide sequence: TGTGCCAGCAGCCAAGATGGGCGAGAGACCCAGTACTTC. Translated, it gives CASSQDGRETQYF.

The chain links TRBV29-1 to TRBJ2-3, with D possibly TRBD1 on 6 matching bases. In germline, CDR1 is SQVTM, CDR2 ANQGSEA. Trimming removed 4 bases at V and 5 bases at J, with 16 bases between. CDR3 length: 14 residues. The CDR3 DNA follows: TGCAGCGTTGGGAACAGGGCCGGAGGAGATACGCAGTATTTT. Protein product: CSVGNRAGGDTQYF.

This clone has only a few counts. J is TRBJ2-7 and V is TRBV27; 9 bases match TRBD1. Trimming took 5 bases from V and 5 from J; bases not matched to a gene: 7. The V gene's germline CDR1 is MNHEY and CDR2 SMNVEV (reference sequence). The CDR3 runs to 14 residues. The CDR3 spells CASSPRTGADEQYF. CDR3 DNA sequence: TGTGCCAGCAGTCCCCGGACAGGGGCGGACGAGCAGTACTTC.

For the CDR3, the DNA is TGTGCCAGTAGCCCGGGTACGGGACAGCCAACCTCTGAAGCTTTCTTT. This sequence encodes CASSPGTGQPTSEAFF. The chain links TRBV19 to TRBJ1-1; 7 positions agree with TRBD1. CDR1 is LNHDA and CDR2 is SQIVND in the germline V gene (reference sequence). Trimming removed 6 bases from V and 6 bases from J; junction bases left unmatched: 16. CDR3 length: 16 residues.

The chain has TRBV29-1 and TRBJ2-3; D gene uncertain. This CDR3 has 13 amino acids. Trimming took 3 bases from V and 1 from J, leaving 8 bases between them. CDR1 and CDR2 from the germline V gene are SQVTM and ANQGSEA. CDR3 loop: CSVDRTGTDTQYF. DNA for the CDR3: TGCAGCGTTGATAGGACGGGCACAGATACGCAGTATTTT.

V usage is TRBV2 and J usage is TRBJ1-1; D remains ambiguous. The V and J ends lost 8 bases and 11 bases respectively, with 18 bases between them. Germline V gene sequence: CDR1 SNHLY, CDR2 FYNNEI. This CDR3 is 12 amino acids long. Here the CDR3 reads CASGSERPGAFF. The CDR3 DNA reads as TGTGCCAGCGGCTCTGAACGACCGGGGGCTTTCTTT.

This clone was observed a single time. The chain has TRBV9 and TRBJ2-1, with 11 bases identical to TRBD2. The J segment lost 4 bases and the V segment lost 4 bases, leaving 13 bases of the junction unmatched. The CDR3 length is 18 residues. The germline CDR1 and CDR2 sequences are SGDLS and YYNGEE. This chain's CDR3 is CASSPRSGSGGVYNEQFF. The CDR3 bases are TGTGCCAGCAGCCCCCGCTCGGGTAGCGGGGGGGTTTACAATGAGCAGTTCTTC.